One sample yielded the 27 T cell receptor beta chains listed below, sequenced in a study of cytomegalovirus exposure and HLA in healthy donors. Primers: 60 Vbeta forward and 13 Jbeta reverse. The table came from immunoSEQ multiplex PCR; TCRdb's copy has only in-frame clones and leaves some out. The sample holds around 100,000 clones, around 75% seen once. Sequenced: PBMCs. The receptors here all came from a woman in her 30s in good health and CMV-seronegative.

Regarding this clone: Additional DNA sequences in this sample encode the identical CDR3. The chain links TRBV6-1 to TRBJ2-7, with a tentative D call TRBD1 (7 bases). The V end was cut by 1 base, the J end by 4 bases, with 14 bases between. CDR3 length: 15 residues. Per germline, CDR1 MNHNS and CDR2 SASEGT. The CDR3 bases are TGTGCCAGCAGTGAAGGGCCAGGGGGGATTTACGAGCAGTACTTC. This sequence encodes CASSEGPGGIYEQYF.

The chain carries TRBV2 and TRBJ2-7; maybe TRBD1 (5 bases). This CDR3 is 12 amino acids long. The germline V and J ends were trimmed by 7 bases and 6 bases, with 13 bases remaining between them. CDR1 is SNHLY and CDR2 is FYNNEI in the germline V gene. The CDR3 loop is CASNQQESEQYF. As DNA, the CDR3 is TGTGCCAGCAATCAACAGGAATCCGAGCAGTACTTC.

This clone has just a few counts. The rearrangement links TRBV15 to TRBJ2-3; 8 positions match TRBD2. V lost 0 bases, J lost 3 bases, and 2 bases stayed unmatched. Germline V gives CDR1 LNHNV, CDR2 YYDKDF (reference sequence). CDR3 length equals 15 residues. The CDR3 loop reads CATSRDGRETDTQYF. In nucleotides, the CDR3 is TGTGCCACCAGCAGAGACGGGAGGGAGACAGATACGCAGTATTTT.

The CDR3, as DNA: TGTGCCAGTAGTGACAGGTCCTCTCTACCTACTAACTATGGCTACACCTTC. Translation gives CASSDRSSLPTNYGYTF. The chain employs TRBV19 and TRBJ1-2; tentative D call: TRBD1 (6 bases). Trimming took off 5 bases at V and 0 bases at J, with 19 bases between the two ends. There are 17 residues in the CDR3. Germline CDR1 is LNHDA and CDR2 is SQIVND (reference sequence).

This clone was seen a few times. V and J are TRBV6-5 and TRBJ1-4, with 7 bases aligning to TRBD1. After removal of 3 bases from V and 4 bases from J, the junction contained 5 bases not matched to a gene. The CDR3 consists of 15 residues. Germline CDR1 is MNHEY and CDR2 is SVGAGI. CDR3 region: CASSYKGAGNEKLFF. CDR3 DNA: TGTGCCAGCAGTTATAAGGGGGCGGGTAATGAAAAACTGTTTTTT.

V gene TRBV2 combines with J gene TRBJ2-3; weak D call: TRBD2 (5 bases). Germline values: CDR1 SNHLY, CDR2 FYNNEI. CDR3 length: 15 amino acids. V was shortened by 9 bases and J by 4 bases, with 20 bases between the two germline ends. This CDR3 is CASLTLERAADTQYF. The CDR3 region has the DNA TGTGCCAGTCTGACGCTAGAGCGAGCGGCAGATACGCAGTATTTT.

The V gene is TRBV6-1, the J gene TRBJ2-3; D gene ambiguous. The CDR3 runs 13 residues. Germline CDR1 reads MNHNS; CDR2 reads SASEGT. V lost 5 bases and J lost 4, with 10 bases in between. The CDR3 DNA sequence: TGTGCCAGCAGTCCTACCTTTGCAGATACGCAGTATTTT. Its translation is CASSPTFADTQYF.

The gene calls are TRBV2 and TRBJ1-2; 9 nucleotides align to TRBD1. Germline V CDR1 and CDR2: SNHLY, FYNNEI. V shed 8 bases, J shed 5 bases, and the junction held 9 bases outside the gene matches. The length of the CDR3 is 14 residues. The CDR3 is CASQFSGQGYGYTF. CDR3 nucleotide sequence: TGTGCCAGCCAGTTCTCGGGACAGGGTTATGGCTACACCTTC.

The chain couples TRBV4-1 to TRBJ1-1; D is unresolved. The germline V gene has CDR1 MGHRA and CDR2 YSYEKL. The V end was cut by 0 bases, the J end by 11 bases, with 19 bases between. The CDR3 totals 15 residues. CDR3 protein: CASSQDLTPTKSAFF. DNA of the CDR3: TGCGCCAGCAGCCAAGATCTAACCCCTACCAAATCGGCTTTCTTT.

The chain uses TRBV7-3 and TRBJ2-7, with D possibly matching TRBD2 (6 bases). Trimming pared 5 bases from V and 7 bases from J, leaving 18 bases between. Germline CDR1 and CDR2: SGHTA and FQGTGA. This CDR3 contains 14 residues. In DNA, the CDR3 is TGTGCCAGCAGCCTCCTAAGGGACTCCCCAGAGCAGTACTTC. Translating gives CASSLLRDSPEQYF.

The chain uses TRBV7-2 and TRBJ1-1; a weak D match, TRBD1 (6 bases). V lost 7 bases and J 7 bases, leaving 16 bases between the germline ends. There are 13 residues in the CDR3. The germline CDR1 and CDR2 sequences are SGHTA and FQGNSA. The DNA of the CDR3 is TGTGCCAGCAATCTACAGGGTGCAAGTGAAGCTTTCTTT. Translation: CASNLQGASEAFF.

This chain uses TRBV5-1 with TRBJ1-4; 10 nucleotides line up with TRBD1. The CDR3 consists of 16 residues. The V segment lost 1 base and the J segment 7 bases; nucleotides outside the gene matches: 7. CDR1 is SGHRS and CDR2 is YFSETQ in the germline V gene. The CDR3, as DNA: TGCGCCAGCAGCTTGTCGGGACAGGGGATCGCTGAAAAACTGTTTTTT. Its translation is CASSLSGQGIAEKLFF.

This CDR3 is CASGPRLPNQPQHF. The CDR3 region has the DNA TGTGCCAGCGGTCCCAGGCTACCTAATCAGCCCCAGCATTTT. V usage is TRBV27 and J usage is TRBJ1-5; D gene unclear. Looked up from germline, CDR1 is MNHEY and CDR2 is SMNVEV (reference sequence). V was cut by 8 bases and J by 4 bases, with 15 bases left in between. The CDR3 length is 14 residues.

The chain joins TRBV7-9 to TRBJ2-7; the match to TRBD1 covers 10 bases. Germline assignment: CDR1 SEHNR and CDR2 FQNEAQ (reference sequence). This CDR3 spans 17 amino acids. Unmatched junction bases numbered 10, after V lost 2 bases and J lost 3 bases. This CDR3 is CASSLPDRGRPDYEQYF. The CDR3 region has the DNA TGTGCCAGCAGCTTACCCGACAGGGGGCGTCCAGACTACGAGCAGTACTTC.

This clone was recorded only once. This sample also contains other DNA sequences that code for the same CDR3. The CDR3 nucleotides read TGTGCCAGCAGCTTGGGGGGCACGAACACTGAAGCTTTCTTT. The encoded protein is CASSLGGTNTEAFF. The J gene is TRBJ1-1, the V gene TRBV5-6; TRBD1 might be the D (5 bases). The V gene's germline CDR1 is SGHDT and CDR2 YYEEEE. Trimming left V 0 bases short and J 1 base short, with 7 bases between. The CDR3 consists of 14 residues.

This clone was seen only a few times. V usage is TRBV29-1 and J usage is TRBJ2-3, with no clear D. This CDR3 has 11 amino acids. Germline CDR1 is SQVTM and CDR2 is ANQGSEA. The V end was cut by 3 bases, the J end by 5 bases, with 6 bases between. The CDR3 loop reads CSVDSGDTQYF. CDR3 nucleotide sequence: TGCAGCGTTGACTCCGGAGATACGCAGTATTTT.

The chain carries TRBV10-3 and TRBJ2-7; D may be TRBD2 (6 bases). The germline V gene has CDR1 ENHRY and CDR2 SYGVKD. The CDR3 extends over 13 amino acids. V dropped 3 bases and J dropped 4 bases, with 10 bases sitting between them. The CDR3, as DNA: TGTGCCATCAGTGACAGGGAGGATTACGAGCAGTACTTC. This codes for CAISDREDYEQYF.

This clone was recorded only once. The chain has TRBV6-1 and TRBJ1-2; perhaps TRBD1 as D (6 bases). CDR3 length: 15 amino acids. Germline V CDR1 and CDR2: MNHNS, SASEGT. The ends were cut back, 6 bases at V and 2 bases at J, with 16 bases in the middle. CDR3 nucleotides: TGTGCCAGCAGCCATTCGGACAGTCGGAACTATGGCTACACCTTC. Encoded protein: CASSHSDSRNYGYTF.

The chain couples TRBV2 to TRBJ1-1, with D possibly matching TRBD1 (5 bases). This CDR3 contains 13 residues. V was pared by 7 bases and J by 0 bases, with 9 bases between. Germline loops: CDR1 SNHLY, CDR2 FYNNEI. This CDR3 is CASTGQMNTEAFF. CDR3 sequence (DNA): TGTGCCAGCACCGGACAAATGAACACTGAAGCTTTCTTT. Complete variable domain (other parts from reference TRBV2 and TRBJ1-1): EPEVTQTPSHQVTQMGQEVILRCVPISNHLYFYWYRQILGQKVEFLVSFYNNEISEKSEIFDDQFSVERPDGSNFTLKIRSTKLEDSAMYFCASTGQMNTEAFFGQGTRLTVV.

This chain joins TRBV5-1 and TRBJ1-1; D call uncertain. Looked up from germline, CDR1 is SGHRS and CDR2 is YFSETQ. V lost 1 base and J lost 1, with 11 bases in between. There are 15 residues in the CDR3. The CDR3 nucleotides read TGCGCCAGCAGCTTGCTGGCAGATCAGAACACTGAAGCTTTCTTT. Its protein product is CASSLLADQNTEAFF.

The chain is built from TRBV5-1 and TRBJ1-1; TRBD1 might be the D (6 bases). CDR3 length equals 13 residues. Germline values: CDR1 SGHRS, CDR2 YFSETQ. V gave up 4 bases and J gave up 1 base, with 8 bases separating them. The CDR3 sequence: CASSQDRNTEAFF. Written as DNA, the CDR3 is TGCGCCAGCAGCCAGGACAGGAACACTGAAGCTTTCTTT.

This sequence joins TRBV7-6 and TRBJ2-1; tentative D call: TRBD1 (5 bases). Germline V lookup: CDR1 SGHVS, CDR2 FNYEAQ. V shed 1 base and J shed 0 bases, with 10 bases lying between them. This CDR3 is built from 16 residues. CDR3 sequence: CASSLDVRVSYNEQFF. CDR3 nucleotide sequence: TGTGCCAGCAGCTTAGATGTCAGGGTCTCCTACAATGAGCAGTTCTTC.

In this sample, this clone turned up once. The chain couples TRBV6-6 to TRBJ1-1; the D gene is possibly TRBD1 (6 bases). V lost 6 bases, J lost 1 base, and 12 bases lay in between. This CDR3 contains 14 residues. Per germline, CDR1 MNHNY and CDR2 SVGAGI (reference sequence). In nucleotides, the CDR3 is TGTGCCAGCAGCCCCGGGACACCGAACACTGAAGCTTTCTTT. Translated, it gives CASSPGTPNTEAFF.

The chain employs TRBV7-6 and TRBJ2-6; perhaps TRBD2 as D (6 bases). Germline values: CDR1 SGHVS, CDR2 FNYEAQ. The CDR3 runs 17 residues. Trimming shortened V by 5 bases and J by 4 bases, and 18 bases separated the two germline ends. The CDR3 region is CASSPRWGVWGANVLTF. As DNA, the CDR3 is TGTGCCAGCAGCCCACGCTGGGGGGTTTGGGGGGCCAACGTCCTGACTTTC.

As DNA, the CDR3 is TGTGCCAGCACCAGGGACTCATCGAACTACGAGCAGTACTTC. The encoded protein is CASTRDSSNYEQYF. The chain is built from TRBV11-2 and TRBJ2-7, with D tentatively TRBD2 (6 bases). The CDR3 is made up of 14 amino acids. Germline CDR1 SGHAT, CDR2 FQNNGV. The germline V and J ends were trimmed by 7 bases and 3 bases, with 16 bases remaining between them.

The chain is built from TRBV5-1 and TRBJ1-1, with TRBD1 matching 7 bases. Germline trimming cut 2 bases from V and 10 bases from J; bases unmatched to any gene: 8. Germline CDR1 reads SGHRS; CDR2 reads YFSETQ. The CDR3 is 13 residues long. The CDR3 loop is CASSFGQEGRAFF. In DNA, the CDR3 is TGCGCCAGCAGCTTCGGACAGGAAGGTAGAGCTTTCTTT. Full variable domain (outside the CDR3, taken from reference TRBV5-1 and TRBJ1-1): KAGVTQTPRYLIKTRGQQVTLSCSPISGHRSVSWYQQTPGQGLQFLFEYFSETQRNKGNFPGRFSGRQFSNSRSEMNVSTLELGDSALYLCASSFGQEGRAFFGQGTRLTVV.

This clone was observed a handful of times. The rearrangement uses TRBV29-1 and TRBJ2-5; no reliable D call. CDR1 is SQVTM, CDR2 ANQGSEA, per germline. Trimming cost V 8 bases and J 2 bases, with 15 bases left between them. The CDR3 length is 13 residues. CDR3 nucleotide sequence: TGCAGCTTAATAATACAGAATCAAGAGACCCAGTACTTC. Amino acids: CSLIIQNQETQYF. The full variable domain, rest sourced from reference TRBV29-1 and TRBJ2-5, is SAVISQKPSRDICQRGTSLTIQCQVDSQVTMMFWYRQQPGQSLTLIATANQGSEATYESGFVIDKFPISRPNLTFSTLTVSNMSPEDSSIYLCSLIIQNQETQYFGPGTRLLVL.